The clone carrying this T cell receptor beta chain appeared once. Profiling relied on immunoSEQ multiplex PCR, and the TCRdb table lists in-frame clones only, not all of them. This sample has about 170,000 clones; approximately 92% occur once, and the top ten carry approximately 4%. The entry originates in a study of control samples from healthy donors and cancer patients. V lost 8 bases, J lost 5 bases, and 12 bases stayed unmatched. The CDR3 covers 15 residues. The germline CDR1 and CDR2 sequences are MDHEN and SYDVKM. Material for sequencing was blood. This clonotype originated in a woman in her sixties or seventies in good health. V usage is TRBV28 and J usage is TRBJ1-1, with 9 bases aligning to TRBD1. The CDR3 protein is CASAGQGFLSTEAFF. CDR3 coding DNA: TGTGCCAGCGCCGGACAGGGGTTTCTTTCGACTGAAGCTTTCTTT.